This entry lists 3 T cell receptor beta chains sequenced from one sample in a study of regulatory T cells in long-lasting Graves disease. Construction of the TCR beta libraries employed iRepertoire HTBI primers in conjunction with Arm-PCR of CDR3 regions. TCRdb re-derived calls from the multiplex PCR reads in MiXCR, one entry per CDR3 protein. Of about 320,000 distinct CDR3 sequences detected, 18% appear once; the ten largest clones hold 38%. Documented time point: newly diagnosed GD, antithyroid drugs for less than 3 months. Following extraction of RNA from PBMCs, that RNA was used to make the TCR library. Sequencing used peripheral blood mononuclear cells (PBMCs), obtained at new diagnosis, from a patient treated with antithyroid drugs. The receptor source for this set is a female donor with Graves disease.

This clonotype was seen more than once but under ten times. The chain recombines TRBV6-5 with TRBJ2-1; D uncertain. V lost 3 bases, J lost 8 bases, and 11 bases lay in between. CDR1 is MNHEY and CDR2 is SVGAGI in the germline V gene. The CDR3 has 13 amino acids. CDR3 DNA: TGTGCCAGCAGTTATCTCCGGGTGGATGAGCAGTTCTTC. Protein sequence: CASSYLRVDEQFF.

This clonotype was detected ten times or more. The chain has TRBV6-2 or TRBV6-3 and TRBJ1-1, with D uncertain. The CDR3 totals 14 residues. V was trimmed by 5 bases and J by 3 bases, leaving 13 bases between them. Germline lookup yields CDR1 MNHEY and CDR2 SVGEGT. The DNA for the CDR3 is TGTGCCAGCAGTCTACTAGGGTTTGACACTGAAGCTTTCTTT. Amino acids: CASSLLGFDTEAFF.

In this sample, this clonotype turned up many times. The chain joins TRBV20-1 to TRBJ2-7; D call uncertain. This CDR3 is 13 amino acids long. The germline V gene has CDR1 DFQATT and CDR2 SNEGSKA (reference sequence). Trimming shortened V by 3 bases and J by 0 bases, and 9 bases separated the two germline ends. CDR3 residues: CSASGLSSYEQYF. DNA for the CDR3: TGCAGTGCTAGCGGATTGAGCTCCTACGAGCAGTACTTC.